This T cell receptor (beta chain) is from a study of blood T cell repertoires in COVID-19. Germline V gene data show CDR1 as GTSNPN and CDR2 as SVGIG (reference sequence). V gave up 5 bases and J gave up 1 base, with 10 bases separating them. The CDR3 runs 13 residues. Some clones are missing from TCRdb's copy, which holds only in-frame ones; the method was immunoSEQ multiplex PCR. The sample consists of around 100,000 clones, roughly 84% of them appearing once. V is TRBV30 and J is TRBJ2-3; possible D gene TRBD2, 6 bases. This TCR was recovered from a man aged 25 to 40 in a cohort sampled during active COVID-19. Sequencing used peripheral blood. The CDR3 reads CAWLTGGTDTQYF. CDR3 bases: TGTGCCTGGCTTACGGGAGGCACAGATACGCAGTATTTT.